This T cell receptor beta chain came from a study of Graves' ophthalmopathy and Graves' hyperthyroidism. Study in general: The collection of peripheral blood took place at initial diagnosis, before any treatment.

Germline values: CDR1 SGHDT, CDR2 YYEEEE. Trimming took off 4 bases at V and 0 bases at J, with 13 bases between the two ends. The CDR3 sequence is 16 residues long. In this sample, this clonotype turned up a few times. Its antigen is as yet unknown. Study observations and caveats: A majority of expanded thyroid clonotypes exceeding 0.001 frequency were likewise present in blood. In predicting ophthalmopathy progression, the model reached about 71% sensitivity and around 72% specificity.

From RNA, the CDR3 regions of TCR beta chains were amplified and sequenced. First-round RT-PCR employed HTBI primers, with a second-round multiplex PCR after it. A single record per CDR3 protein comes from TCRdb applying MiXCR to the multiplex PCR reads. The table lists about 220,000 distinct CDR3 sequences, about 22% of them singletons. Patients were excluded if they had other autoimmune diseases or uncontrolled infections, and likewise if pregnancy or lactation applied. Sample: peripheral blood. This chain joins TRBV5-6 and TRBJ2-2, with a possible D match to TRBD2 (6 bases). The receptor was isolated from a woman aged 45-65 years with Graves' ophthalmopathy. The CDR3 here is CASSPGGLTNTGELFF. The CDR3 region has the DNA TGTGCCAGCAGCCCTGGGGGACTTACGAACACCGGGGAGCTGTTTTTT.